These 11 T cell receptor beta chains originate from one sample sequenced in a study of shared clonotypes between healthy human individuals. Measured with immunoSEQ multiplex PCR; TCRdb has only the in-frame clones, and not every one. Here the sample spans roughly 2.5 million clones, approximately 94% being singletons. Specimen: naive CD4+ T cells sorted from blood. Indicated subset: CD45RA+ positively selected. These receptors all stem from a man aged 18 to 35 in good health.

The V and J genes are TRBV4-1 and TRBJ1-2; TRBD1 is a possible D gene (5 bases). The CDR3 is 17 amino acids. Germline assignment: CDR1 MGHRA and CDR2 YSYEKL. Trimming pared 0 bases from V and 0 bases from J, leaving 14 bases between. CDR3 sequence (DNA): TGCGCCAGCAGCCAAGATTTTGACGGACACTCTAACTATGGCTACACCTTC. Protein: CASSQDFDGHSNYGYTF.

The rearrangement joins TRBV6-6 to TRBJ2-7, with 7 nucleotides matching TRBD2. Germline CDR1 is MNHNY and CDR2 is SVGAGI (reference sequence). V lost 11 bases to trimming and J lost 4 bases; unmatched junction nucleotides: 5. The CDR3 contains 11 residues. CDR3 in amino acids: CAAGREYEQYF. The CDR3 region has the DNA TGTGCCGCCGGGCGGGAGTACGAGCAGTACTTC.

The genes are TRBV30 and TRBJ2-7; D call uncertain. The V gene lost 0 bases and the J gene lost 1 base, with 7 bases spanning the gap. The CDR3 is made up of 13 amino acids. CDR1 and CDR2 from the germline V gene are GTSNPN and SVGIG (reference sequence). The CDR3 is CAWSVNPSYEQYF. The CDR3 nucleotides are TGTGCCTGGAGTGTAAACCCGTCCTACGAGCAGTACTTC.

This clone came up once. The same CDR3 is also encoded by other DNA sequences in this sample. V and J are TRBV6-1 and TRBJ2-7; D unclear. CDR1 MNHNS and CDR2 SASEGT come from the germline V gene. Between the trimmed V and J ends, which lost 4 bases and 6 bases, there was a span of 7 bases. The CDR3 loop spans 11 amino acids. The CDR3 region has the DNA TGTGCCAGCAGTGGTCCCTCCGAGCAGTACTTC. It specifies CASSGPSEQYF.

The genes are TRBV27 and TRBJ1-5; D is uncertain. The CDR3 extends over 14 amino acids. Between the trimmed V and J ends, which lost 3 bases and 0 bases, there was a span of 6 bases. Germline V lookup: CDR1 MNHEY, CDR2 SMNVEV (reference sequence). The CDR3 here is CASSLVNSNQPQHF. In DNA form, the CDR3 reads TGTGCCAGCAGTTTGGTAAATAGCAATCAGCCCCAGCATTTT.

This chain links TRBV18 with TRBJ2-7; D gene unclear. Between the trimmed V and J ends, which lost 1 base and 7 bases, there was a span of 14 bases. The CDR3 length is 14 residues. CDR1 is KGHSH and CDR2 is LQKENI in the germline V gene. CDR3 sequence (DNA): TGTGCCAGCTCACCACGAACGACTGCCGAGGAGCAGTACTTC. Its translation: CASSPRTTAEEQYF.

This sequence joins TRBV5-6 and TRBJ1-2, with a weak D call TRBD1 (5 bases). The CDR3 extends over 15 amino acids. CDR1 and CDR2 from the germline V gene are SGHDT and YYEEEE. With 4 bases removed from V and 8 bases from J, the gap between germline ends came to 21 bases. The DNA of the CDR3 is TGTGCCAGCAGCCCCGGGGCAGGGTACTATGGAGGCTACACCTTC. Protein product: CASSPGAGYYGGYTF.

The chain links TRBV2 to TRBJ2-3; tentative D call: TRBD2 (5 bases). Germline V lookup: CDR1 SNHLY, CDR2 FYNNEI. Deletions cut 7 bases from V and 4 bases from J, with 18 bases between. The length of the CDR3 is 15 residues. The CDR3 nucleotides are TGTGCCAGCACGAGGGCGGCCCCTCTCGCAGATACGCAGTATTTT. The encoded protein is CASTRAAPLADTQYF. The variable domain in full, with the rest retrieved from reference TRBV2 and TRBJ2-3, is EPEVTQTPSHQVTQMGQEVILRCVPISNHLYFYWYRQILGQKVEFLVSFYNNEISEKSEIFDDQFSVERPDGSNFTLKIRSTKLEDSAMYFCASTRAAPLADTQYFGPGTRLTVL.

On this clone itself: Other nucleotide sequences from this sample produce the same CDR3. The chain couples TRBV5-1 to TRBJ2-3; D is perhaps TRBD1 (6 bases). The V and J ends lost 2 bases and 0 bases respectively, with 7 bases between them. CDR3 length: 14 residues. Germline CDR1 SGHRS, CDR2 YFSETQ. For the CDR3, the DNA is TGCGCCAGCAGCTTACAGGGAAGCACAGATACGCAGTATTTT. Its translation: CASSLQGSTDTQYF.

J is TRBJ2-5 and V is TRBV11-3; 12 bases are a match to TRBD2. Per the germline V gene, CDR1 is SGHNT and CDR2 is YENEEA. The ends lost 1 base at V and 1 base at J; junction bases unmatched: 4. The CDR3 totals 17 residues. The CDR3 bases are TGTGCCAGCAGCTTAGGGACTAGCGGGGAGCTCCAAGAGACCCAGTACTTC. It is translated as CASSLGTSGELQETQYF.

This rearrangement joins TRBV2 to TRBJ1-5; TRBD1 matches at 8 bases. This CDR3 contains 14 residues. The V gene's germline CDR1 is SNHLY and CDR2 FYNNEI. The V gene end was trimmed by 6 bases and the J gene end by 4 bases; junction bases not matched to a gene: 5. CDR3 residues: CASRDRVFNQPQHF. The CDR3 bases are TGTGCCAGCAGGGACAGGGTTTTTAATCAGCCCCAGCATTTT.